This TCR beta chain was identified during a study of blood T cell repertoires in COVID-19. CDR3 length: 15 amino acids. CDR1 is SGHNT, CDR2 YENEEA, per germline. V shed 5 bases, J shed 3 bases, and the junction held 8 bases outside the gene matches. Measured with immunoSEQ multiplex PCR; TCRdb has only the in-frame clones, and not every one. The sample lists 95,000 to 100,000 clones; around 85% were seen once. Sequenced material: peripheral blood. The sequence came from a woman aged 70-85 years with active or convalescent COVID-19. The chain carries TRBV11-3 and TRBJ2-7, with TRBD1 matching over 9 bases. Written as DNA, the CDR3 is TGTGCCAGCAGCCCAGGGGGGACAGGGTTCTACGAGCAGTACTTC. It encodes CASSPGGTGFYEQYF.